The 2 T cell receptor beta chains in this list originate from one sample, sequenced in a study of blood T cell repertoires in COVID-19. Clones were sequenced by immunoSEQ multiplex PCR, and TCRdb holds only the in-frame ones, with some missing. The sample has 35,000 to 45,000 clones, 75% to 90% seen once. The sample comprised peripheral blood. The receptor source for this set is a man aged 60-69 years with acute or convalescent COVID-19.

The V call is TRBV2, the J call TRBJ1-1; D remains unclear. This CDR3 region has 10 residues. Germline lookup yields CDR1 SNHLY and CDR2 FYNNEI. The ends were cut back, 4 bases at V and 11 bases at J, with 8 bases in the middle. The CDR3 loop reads CASSAETAFF. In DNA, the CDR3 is TGTGCCAGCAGTGCTGAAACTGCTTTCTTT. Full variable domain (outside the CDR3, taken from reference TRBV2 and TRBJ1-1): EPEVTQTPSHQVTQMGQEVILRCVPISNHLYFYWYRQILGQKVEFLVSFYNNEISEKSEIFDDQFSVERPDGSNFTLKIRSTKLEDSAMYFCASSAETAFFGQGTRLTVV.

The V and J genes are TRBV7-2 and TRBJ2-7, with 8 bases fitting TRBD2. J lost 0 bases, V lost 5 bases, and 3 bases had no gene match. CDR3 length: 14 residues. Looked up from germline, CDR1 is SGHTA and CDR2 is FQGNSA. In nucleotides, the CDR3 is TGTGCCAGCAGCCCTAGCGGGCTCTCCTACGAGCAGTACTTC. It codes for CASSPSGLSYEQYF.